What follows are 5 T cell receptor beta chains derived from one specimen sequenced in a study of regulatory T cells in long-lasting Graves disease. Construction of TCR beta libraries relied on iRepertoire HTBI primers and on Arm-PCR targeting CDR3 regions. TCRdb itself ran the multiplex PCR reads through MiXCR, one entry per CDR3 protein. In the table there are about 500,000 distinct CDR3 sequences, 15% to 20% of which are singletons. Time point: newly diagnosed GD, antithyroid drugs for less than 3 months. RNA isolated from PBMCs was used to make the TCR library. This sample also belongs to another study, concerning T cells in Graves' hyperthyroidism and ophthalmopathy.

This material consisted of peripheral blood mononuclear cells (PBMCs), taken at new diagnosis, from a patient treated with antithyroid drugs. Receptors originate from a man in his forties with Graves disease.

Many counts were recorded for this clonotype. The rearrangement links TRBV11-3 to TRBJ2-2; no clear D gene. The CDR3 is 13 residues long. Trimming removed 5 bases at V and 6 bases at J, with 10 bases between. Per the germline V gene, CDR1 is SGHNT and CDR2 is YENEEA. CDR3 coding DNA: TGTGCCAGCAGCACAAACTTCGCCGGGGAGCTGTTTTTT. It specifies CASSTNFAGELFF.

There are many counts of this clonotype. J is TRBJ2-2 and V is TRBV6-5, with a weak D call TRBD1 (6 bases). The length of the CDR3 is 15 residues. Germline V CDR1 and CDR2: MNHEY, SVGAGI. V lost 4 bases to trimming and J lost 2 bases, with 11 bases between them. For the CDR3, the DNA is TGTGCCAGCAGTTGGGTCGGGACAAACACCGGGGAGCTGTTTTTT. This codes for CASSWVGTNTGELFF.

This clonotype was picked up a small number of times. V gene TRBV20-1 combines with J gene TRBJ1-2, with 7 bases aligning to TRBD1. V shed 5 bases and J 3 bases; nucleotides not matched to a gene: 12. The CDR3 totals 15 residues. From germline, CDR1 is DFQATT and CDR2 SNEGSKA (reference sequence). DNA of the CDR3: TGCAGTGCTGGGAGACCTTCCGGGACAGACTATGGCTACACCTTC. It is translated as CSAGRPSGTDYGYTF.

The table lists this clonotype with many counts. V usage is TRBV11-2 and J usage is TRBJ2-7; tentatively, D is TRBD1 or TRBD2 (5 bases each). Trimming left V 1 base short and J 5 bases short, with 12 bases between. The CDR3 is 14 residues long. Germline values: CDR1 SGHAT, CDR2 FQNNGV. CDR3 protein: CASSLVSGSDEQYF. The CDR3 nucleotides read TGTGCCAGCAGCTTAGTATCAGGGAGTGACGAGCAGTACTTC.

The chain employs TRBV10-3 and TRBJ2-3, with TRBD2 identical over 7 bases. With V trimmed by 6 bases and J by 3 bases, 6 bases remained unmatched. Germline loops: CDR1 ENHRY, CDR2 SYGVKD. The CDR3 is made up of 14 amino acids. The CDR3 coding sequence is TGTGCCATCAGGGGGAGGGTGAGGACAGATACGCAGTATTTT. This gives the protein CAIRGRVRTDTQYF.